The 24 T cell receptor beta chains in this list originate from one sample, sequenced in a study of cytomegalovirus exposure and HLA in healthy donors (dated by TCRdb to 2016 to 2017). Library method: the immunoSEQ multiplex PCR assay. For the multiplex PCR, a mixture combining 60 forward primers for TCR Vbeta segments and 13 reverse primers for TCR Jbeta segments was used. As stored in TCRdb, this immuneACCESS dataset retains in-frame rearrangements with V and J assigned. A fraction of the clones does not appear; measured against another copy, unresolved V genes explain less than half of the discrepancy, and the remainder lacks a known reason. This sample has some 180,000 clones in its table, and approximately 73% of those were observed once. The top ten clones comprise 5% to 5.5% of the sample. The sample comprised PBMCs. These receptor sequences come from a woman under 30 in good health and CMV-seropositive.

The chain uses TRBV2 and TRBJ1-5, with TRBD1 identical over 7 bases. The CDR3 runs to 14 residues. V lost 6 bases to trimming and J lost 1 base; unmatched junction nucleotides: 3. Germline V gives CDR1 SNHLY, CDR2 FYNNEI. CDR3 coding DNA: TGTGCCAGCAGGGACAGGTCGAGCAATCAGCCCCAGCATTTT. This sequence encodes CASRDRSSNQPQHF.

V is TRBV9 and J is TRBJ1-5, with D possibly being TRBD1 (5 bases). CDR3 size: 14 residues. Germline V CDR1 and CDR2: SGDLS, YYNGEE. V was clipped by 5 bases and J by 1 base, with 10 bases between them. CDR3 in DNA: TGTGCCAGCAGTGGGGGGGGGAGCAATCAGCCCCAGCATTTT. Its translation: CASSGGGSNQPQHF. Together with reference TRBV9 and TRBJ1-5, the CDR3 gives the full variable domain: DSGVTQTPKHLITATGQRVTLRCSPRSGDLSVYWYQQSLDQGLQFLIQYYNGEERAKGNILERFSAQQFPDLHSELNLSSLELGDSALYFCASSGGGSNQPQHFGDGTRLSIL.

Remarks on this clone: At one boundary the junction diverges from the germline segment, which might be a read error. The genes are TRBV7-7 and TRBJ2-3, with 11 nucleotides matching TRBD2. The CDR3 consists of 18 residues. Per germline, CDR1 SSHAT and CDR2 FNYEAQ (reference sequence). The CDR3 region is CASSLAASGGPSTDTQYF. The CDR3 coding sequence is TGTGCTAGCAGCTTAGCGGCTAGCGGGGGGCCCTCCACAGATACGCAGTATTTT. The complete variable domain, with remaining parts taken from reference TRBV7-7 and TRBJ2-3, reads GAGVSQSPRYKVTKRGQDVTLRCDPISSHATLYWYQQALGQGPEFLTYFNYEAQPDKSGLPSDRFSAERPEGSISTLTIQRTEQRDSAMYRCASSLAASGGPSTDTQYFGPGTRLTVL.

V is TRBV14 and J is TRBJ1-2; no definite D call. The V and J ends lost 4 bases and 9 bases respectively, with 15 bases between them. The germline CDR1 and CDR2 sequences are SGHDN and FVKESK. The CDR3 is 13 residues long. CDR3 amino acids: CASSLNVGYSYTF. For the CDR3, the DNA is TGTGCCAGCAGCCTTAACGTCGGGTATAGCTACACCTTC.

The chain is built from TRBV5-1 and TRBJ2-7, with 13 positions matching TRBD2. Germline V CDR1 and CDR2: SGHRS, YFSETQ. CDR3 length: 14 amino acids. V gave up 4 bases and J gave up 5 bases; unmatched junction bases: 3. DNA for the CDR3: TGCGCCAGCAGCGGGGGACTAGCGGGAAACGAGCAGTACTTC. Its protein is CASSGGLAGNEQYF.

This clone was found once. This chain joins TRBV9 and TRBJ1-1; TRBD1 matches 7 bases. This CDR3 spans 14 amino acids. CDR1 SGDLS and CDR2 YYNGEE come from the germline V gene. J was trimmed by 3 bases and V by 3 bases; bases with no gene match: 5. CDR3 in amino acids: CASSADRTYTEAFF. The DNA for the CDR3 is TGTGCCAGCAGCGCGGACAGGACCTACACTGAAGCTTTCTTT.

J is TRBJ2-4 and V is TRBV4-1, with D unclear. CDR3 size: 15 residues. Germline CDR1 is MGHRA and CDR2 is YSYEKL. V was clipped by 2 bases and J by 2 bases, with 10 bases between them. CDR3 protein: CASSQLTDPKNIQYF. The CDR3 DNA is TGCGCCAGCAGCCAACTAACAGATCCCAAAAACATTCAGTACTTC.

The CDR3 region has the DNA TGCGCCAGCAGACTAGCGGGGGGGAACAATGAGCAGTTCTTC. Amino acids: CASRLAGGNNEQFF. This chain connects TRBV10-2 to TRBJ2-1; 13 positions match TRBD2. The CDR3 contains 14 residues. Germline lookup yields CDR1 WSHSY and CDR2 SAAADI. The V and J ends lost 6 bases and 5 bases, in that order; junction bases with no gene match: 1.

The chain has TRBV29-1 and TRBJ2-2; 7 bases fit TRBD2. The germline V gene encodes CDR1 SQVTM and CDR2 ANQGSEA. Trimming cost V 3 bases and J 5 bases; bases outside gene matches: 3. The CDR3 has 13 amino acids. CDR3 protein: CSVERGRTGELFF. The CDR3 DNA is TGCAGCGTTGAGCGGGGGAGGACCGGGGAGCTGTTTTTT.

V is TRBV2 and J is TRBJ2-7; D might be TRBD2 (5 bases). V lost 6 bases, J lost 7 bases, and 13 bases lay in between. The CDR3 is made up of 12 amino acids. The V gene's germline CDR1 is SNHLY and CDR2 FYNNEI. The chain's CDR3 is CASRGGSGEQYF. In DNA form, the CDR3 reads TGTGCCAGCAGAGGAGGCTCGGGGGAGCAGTACTTC. Full variable domain (rest looked up from reference TRBV2 and TRBJ2-7): EPEVTQTPSHQVTQMGQEVILRCVPISNHLYFYWYRQILGQKVEFLVSFYNNEISEKSEIFDDQFSVERPDGSNFTLKIRSTKLEDSAMYFCASRGGSGEQYFGPGTRLTVT.

The rearrangement joins TRBV4-1 to TRBJ1-2; 8 bases are shared with TRBD1. Trimming cost V 1 base and J 8 bases; bases outside gene matches: 18. The CDR3 spans 18 residues. Germline lookup yields CDR1 MGHRA and CDR2 YSYEKL. CDR3 in DNA: TGCGCCAGCAGCCAAGTGGGGTTTACAACGGGGACAGGAGGAGGCTACACCTTC. The encoded protein is CASSQVGFTTGTGGGYTF.

This clone has more than one count but fewer than ten. The chain joins TRBV5-6 to TRBJ1-6, with 11 bases fitting TRBD1. This CDR3 region has 15 residues. Trimming took 1 base from V and 10 from J; bases not matched to a gene: 4. Germline lookup yields CDR1 SGHDT and CDR2 YYEEEE. The chain's CDR3 is CASSLWDRGVSPLHF. The CDR3 DNA reads as TGTGCCAGCAGCTTGTGGGACAGGGGGGTCTCACCCCTCCACTTT. Drawing the rest from reference TRBV5-6 and TRBJ1-6, the complete variable domain is DAGVTQSPTHLIKTRGQQVTLRCSPKSGHDTVSWYQQALGQGPQFIFQYYEEEERQRGNFPDRFSGHQFPNYSSELNVNALLLGDSALYLCASSLWDRGVSPLHFGNGTRLTVT.

The chain is built from TRBV6-4 and TRBJ2-2; possible D gene TRBD2, 5 bases. Germline V gene lookup returns CDR1 MRHNA and CDR2 SNTAGT. The CDR3 is 14 residues long. Trimming left V 3 bases short and J 3 bases short, with 8 bases between. CDR3 sequence reads: CASSEGSDTGELFF. The CDR3 DNA reads as TGTGCCAGCAGTGAAGGGAGTGACACCGGGGAGCTGTTTTTT.

The V call is TRBV5-6, the J call TRBJ1-2, with 8 bases fitting TRBD1. The trim removed 4 bases at V and 2 bases at J, leaving 10 bases unmatched. This CDR3 region has 16 residues. From germline, CDR1 is SGHDT and CDR2 YYEEEE. The CDR3: CASSGTTRQGNYGYTF. DNA of the CDR3: TGTGCCAGCAGCGGAACAACCCGACAGGGGAACTATGGCTACACCTTC.

This clone turned up a few times. V and J are TRBV5-1 and TRBJ2-1; 8 nucleotides line up with TRBD2. The CDR3 has 14 residues. The ends lost 1 base at V and 9 bases at J; junction bases unmatched: 6. Germline CDR1 and CDR2: SGHRS and YFSETQ. The CDR3 DNA reads as TGCGCCAGCAGCTTGTCCGGGGGGGCCCTTGAGCAGTTCTTC. Protein: CASSLSGGALEQFF.

The chain uses TRBV27 and TRBJ1-1, with D tentatively TRBD1 (6 bases). The V and J ends lost 2 bases and 1 base respectively, with 11 bases between them. The CDR3 sequence is 15 residues long. CDR1 and CDR2 (germline): MNHEY, SMNVEV (reference sequence). In nucleotides, the CDR3 is TGTGCCAGCAGTTTAACCCCGGGACAGAACACTGAAGCTTTCTTT. It encodes CASSLTPGQNTEAFF.

The rearrangement joins TRBV10-3 to TRBJ2-1, with D perhaps matching TRBD1 (6 bases). The germline CDR1 and CDR2 sequences are ENHRY and SYGVKD. The CDR3 is 14 residues long. Trimming removed 11 bases at V and 5 bases at J, with 19 bases between. CDR3 sequence: CASLGTLGDNEQFF. As DNA, the CDR3 is TGTGCCTCCCTAGGGACATTGGGGGACAATGAGCAGTTCTTC.

The V gene is TRBV6-5, the J gene TRBJ2-5; TRBD1 might be the D (6 bases). The last part of the DNA fits TRBJ2-7 better; the J call may be wrong. Per the germline V gene, CDR1 is MNHEY and CDR2 is SVGAGI. The CDR3 spans 15 residues. The CDR3 DNA sequence: TGTGCCAGCAGCGATTCCGGGACAAACACCTACGAGCAGTACTTC. It yields the protein CASSDSGTNTYEQYF.

This clone came up once. The J gene is TRBJ2-1, the V gene TRBV5-4; TRBD2 might be the D (6 bases). The CDR3 runs 15 residues. Germline values: CDR1 SGHNT, CDR2 YYREEE (reference sequence). V dropped 3 bases and J dropped 4 bases, with 14 bases sitting between them. The chain's CDR3 is CASSSASVLYNEQFF. The DNA for the CDR3 is TGTGCCAGCAGCTCCGCTAGCGTATTATACAATGAGCAGTTCTTC.

To note about this clone: One junction end disagrees with the germline gene, perhaps due to a read error. This sample also contains other DNA sequences that code for the same CDR3. V usage is TRBV5-6 and J usage is TRBJ2-4; no firm D call. Germline CDR1 and CDR2: SGHDT and YYEEEE. The CDR3 is made up of 16 amino acids. The CDR3 is CASSEESPRAKNIQYF. The CDR3 DNA sequence: TGTGCCAGCAGCGAAGAGAGCCCGCGAGCCAAGAACATTCAGTACTTC.

V gene TRBV30 combines with J gene TRBJ1-6, with 9 nucleotides matching TRBD1. Looked up from germline, CDR1 is GTSNPN and CDR2 is SVGIG (reference sequence). Germline trimming cut 0 bases from V and 8 bases from J; bases unmatched to any gene: 2. CDR3 size: 14 residues. CDR3 nucleotides: TGTGCCTGGAGTGTGGGACAGGGTGATTCACCCCTCCACTTT. Amino acids: CAWSVGQGDSPLHF.

This chain connects TRBV2 to TRBJ2-2; TRBD1 matches at 7 bases. The CDR3 length is 15 residues. V shed 5 bases and J 0 bases; nucleotides not matched to a gene: 3. The germline V gene has CDR1 SNHLY and CDR2 FYNNEI. This CDR3 is CASSRQGANTGELFF. DNA of the CDR3: TGTGCCAGCAGTCGACAGGGCGCGAACACCGGGGAGCTGTTTTTT.

The V call is TRBV9, the J call TRBJ2-3; weak D call: TRBD2 (6 bases). The CDR3 runs to 16 residues. Trimming took off 0 bases at V and 3 bases at J, with 14 bases between the two ends. Germline V CDR1 and CDR2: SGDLS, YYNGEE. Here the CDR3 reads CASSVVGGEGTDTQYF. In nucleotides, the CDR3 is TGTGCCAGCAGCGTAGTGGGGGGAGAAGGAACAGATACGCAGTATTTT.

The rearrangement links TRBV29-1 to TRBJ2-2, with 7 nucleotides matching TRBD1. Per the germline V gene, CDR1 is SQVTM and CDR2 is ANQGSEA. Trimming cost V 7 bases and J 3 bases; bases outside gene matches: 5. This CDR3 has 13 amino acids. The CDR3 reads CSGGTVDTGELFF. The DNA of the CDR3 is TGCAGCGGGGGGACAGTAGACACCGGGGAGCTGTTTTTT.